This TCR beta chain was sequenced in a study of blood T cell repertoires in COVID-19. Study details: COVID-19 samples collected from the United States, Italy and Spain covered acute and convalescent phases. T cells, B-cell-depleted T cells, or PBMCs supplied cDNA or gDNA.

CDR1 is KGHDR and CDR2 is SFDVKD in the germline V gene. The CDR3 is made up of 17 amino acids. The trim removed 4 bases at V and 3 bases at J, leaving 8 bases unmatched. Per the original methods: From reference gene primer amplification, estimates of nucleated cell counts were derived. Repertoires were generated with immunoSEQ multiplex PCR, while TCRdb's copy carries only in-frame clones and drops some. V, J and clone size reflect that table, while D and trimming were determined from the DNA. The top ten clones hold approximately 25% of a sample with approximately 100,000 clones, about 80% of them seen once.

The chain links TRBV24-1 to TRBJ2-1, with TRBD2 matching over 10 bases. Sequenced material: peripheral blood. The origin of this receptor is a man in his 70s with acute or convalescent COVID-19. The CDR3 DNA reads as TGTGCCACCAGTGACCCAAAGGAGCGGGAGGGCTACAATGAGCAGTTCTTC. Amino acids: CATSDPKEREGYNEQFF.